The TCR beta chain described here comes from a study of control samples from healthy donors and cancer patients (dated by TCRdb to 2019 to 2021). Library method: the immunoSEQ multiplex PCR assay. Here the immuneACCESS table is served through TCRdb, limited to in-frame sequences with V and J called. Missing clones are a known gap in these copies; in checked studies unresolved V genes cover under half, and the rest lacks a known reason. The sample table contains around 90,000 clones; only one count was recorded for more than 75% of them. 21% of the sample rests with the top ten. V loses 3 bases, J loses 3 bases, and the germline ends lie 9 bases apart. Including cysteine and phenylalanine, the CDR3 has 13 amino acids. Only the CDR3 region is kept as DNA, spanning 39 bases read in frame from base 1. Based on the germline V gene, the CDR1 and CDR2 sequences are SGHDT and YYEEEE. With regard to this clone: Its antigen is still unknown. There are no base qualities to consult, and no much larger clone falls within one base.

Rearrangement joined TRBV5-6 to TRBJ1-1, with the D gene not clear enough to name. The specimen was blood. The source is a man younger than 40 in good health. In nucleotide form, the sequence is TGTGCCAGCAGCTCCCCTGGAGACACTGAAGCTTTCTTT. It is translated as CASSSPGDTEAFF.